These T cell receptor beta chains were read from a single sample in a study of siplizumab effects on memory and regulatory T cells. The table came from immunoSEQ multiplex PCR; TCRdb's copy has only in-frame clones and leaves some out. The data contain around 100,000 clones, 91% of them singletons. The sequencing sample was made of CD4+ T cells sorted from blood. The receptor source for this set is a human donor in good health. Some clones in this sample may be carry-over from other donors' samples. Both conserved end residues are part of each CDR3. D genes are given only for firm matches. Size values are once, few and many counts, or a class for expanded clones, and some rows have none.

D gene,V gene,clone size,J gene,CDR3 protein,CDR3 DNA
NA,TRBV9,NA,TRBJ2-3,CASSAVTDTQYF,TGTGCCAGCAGCGCCGTCACAGATACGCAGTATTTT
NA,TRBV18,NA,TRBJ1-2,CASSPRPESDDYTF,TGTGCCAGCTCACCACGGCCAGAGTCAGATGACTACACCTTC
NA,TRBV27,NA,TRBJ2-3,CASSHSYGTDTQYF,TGTGCCAGCAGCCACTCTTACGGTACAGATACGCAGTATTTT
NA,TRBV11-2,NA,TRBJ1-2,CASTLETDSYYGYTF,TGTGCCAGCACTTTAGAAACGGACAGTTACTATGGCTACACCTTC
NA,TRBV7-2,NA,TRBJ1-5,CASSLGDQPQHF,TGTGCCAGCAGCTTAGGGGATCAGCCCCAGCATTTT
NA,TRBV27,NA,TRBJ2-2,CASSLSRTGELFF,TGTGCCAGCAGTTTATCACGGACCGGGGAGCTGTTTTTT
NA,TRBV27,NA,TRBJ2-7,CASSLWSGSSYEQYF,TGTGCCAGCAGTTTATGGTCAGGAAGCTCCTACGAGCAGTACTTC
TRBD1,TRBV6-5,NA,TRBJ2-7,CASFRTGTSNEQYF,TGTGCCAGCTTTCGGACAGGGACGTCAAACGAGCAGTACTTC
TRBD1,TRBV7-2,NA,TRBJ2-3,CASSFSTGVFADTQYF,TGTGCCAGCAGCTTTTCGACAGGGGTATTCGCAGATACGCAGTATTTT
TRBD2,TRBV6-1,NA,TRBJ2-1,CASSVKGGLGDNNEQFF,TGTGCCAGCAGTGTCAAAGGGGGACTAGGGGATAACAATGAGCAGTTCTTC
NA,TRBV5-4,NA,TRBJ2-2,CASSLGGVGTGELFF,TGTGCCAGCAGCTTGGGAGGGGTAGGGACCGGGGAGCTGTTTTTT
NA,TRBV7-3,NA,TRBJ2-3,CASSPELAGSTDTQYF,TGTGCCAGCAGCCCCGAACTCGCCGGTAGCACAGATACGCAGTATTTT
NA,TRBV9,once,TRBJ2-3,CASSVQNPTDTQYF,TGTGCCAGCAGCGTACAGAACCCAACAGATACGCAGTATTTT
NA,TRBV5-1,once,TRBJ1-4,CASTEMGDKANEKLFF,TGCGCCAGCACCGAGATGGGGGACAAGGCTAATGAAAAACTGTTTTTT
TRBD1,TRBV11-2,NA,TRBJ1-2,CASSLDLDRRYGYTF,TGTGCCAGCAGCCTAGATTTGGACAGGAGGTATGGCTACACCTTC
NA,TRBV9,once,TRBJ1-3,CASSIPQASGNTIYF,TGTGCCAGCAGCATCCCACAGGCCTCTGGAAACACCATATATTTT
NA,TRBV23-1,NA,TRBJ1-2,CASEEGKGYGYTF,TGCGCCAGTGAAGAGGGTAAAGGCTATGGCTACACCTTC
NA,TRBV5-4,NA,TRBJ2-3,CASSLPLSTDTQYF,TGTGCCAGCAGCCTGCCGCTCTCCACAGATACGCAGTATTTT
NA,TRBV6-5,NA,TRBJ2-2,CASSNPSGELFF,TGTGCCAGCAGTAACCCCTCAGGGGAGCTGTTTTTT
NA,TRBV25-1,NA,TRBJ1-5,CASRQGPNQPQHF,TGTGCCAGCAGGCAGGGCCCCAATCAGCCCCAGCATTTT
TRBD1,TRBV6-1,once,TRBJ1-2,CASSGAPGQDFRVNYGYTF,TGTGCCAGCAGTGGGGCCCCCGGACAGGATTTCAGGGTCAACTATGGCTACACCTTC
NA,TRBV6-6,NA,TRBJ2-5,CASSSDSGNGETQYF,TGTGCCAGCAGCTCCGACAGTGGGAACGGTGAGACCCAGTACTTC
NA,TRBV19,NA,TRBJ1-4,CASSIRQLNEKLFF,TGTGCCAGTAGCATACGACAGCTTAATGAAAAACTGTTTTTT
NA,TRBV10-2,NA,TRBJ1-2,CASSDPRSEGYTF,TGCGCCAGCAGTGACCCGCGTTCGGAGGGCTACACCTTC
NA,TRBV27,NA,TRBJ1-2,CASSLMGRATYGYTF,TGTGCCAGCAGTTTAATGGGCAGGGCTACCTATGGCTACACCTTC
NA,TRBV28,NA,TRBJ1-1,CAVANTEAFF,TGTGCCGTCGCGAACACTGAAGCTTTCTTT
NA,TRBV7-9,NA,TRBJ1-4,CASSLGLSNEKLFF,TGTGCCAGCAGCTTGGGACTTTCCAATGAAAAACTGTTTTTT
TRBD1,TRBV18,NA,TRBJ1-2,CASSPGTDIRYGYTF,TGTGCCAGCTCACCCGGGACAGATATTCGCTATGGCTACACCTTC
NA,TRBV27,NA,TRBJ1-6,CASSSPSPGLYNSPLHF,TGTGCCAGCAGTTCCCCCTCCCCAGGCCTATATAATTCACCCCTCCACTTT
NA,TRBV25-1,NA,TRBJ1-4,CASSEFGGEKLFF,TGTGCCAGCAGTGAATTCGGAGGCGAAAAACTGTTTTTT